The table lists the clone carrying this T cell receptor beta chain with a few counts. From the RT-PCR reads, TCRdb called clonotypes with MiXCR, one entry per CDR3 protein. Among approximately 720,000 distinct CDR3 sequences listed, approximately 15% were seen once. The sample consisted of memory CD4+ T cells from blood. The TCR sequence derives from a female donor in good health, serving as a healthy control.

In DNA form, the CDR3 reads TGTGCCAGTAGTATAGGGGATAGGGTCGGGAGGACTGAAGCTTTCTTT. Amino acid sequence: CASSIGDRVGRTEAFF. This chain uses TRBV19 with TRBJ1-1; D remains unclear. Trimming left V 1 base short and J 5 bases short, with 17 bases between. The CDR3 covers 16 residues. CDR1 and CDR2 from the germline V gene are LNHDA and SQIVND (reference sequence). The full variable domain, rest sourced from reference TRBV19 and TRBJ1-1, is DGGITQSPKYLFRKEGQNVTLSCEQNLNHDAMYWYRQDPGQGLRLIYYSQIVNDFQKGDIAEGYSVSREKKESFPLTVTSAQKNPTAFYLCASSIGDRVGRTEAFFGQGTRLTVV.